This TCR beta chain came from a study of blood T cells in healthy people across ages. CDR3 length equals 16 residues. The V and J ends lost 5 bases and 0 bases, in that order; junction bases with no gene match: 6. Looked up from germline, CDR1 is MDHEN and CDR2 is SYDVKM. A remark on this clonotype: Its antigen remains unknown.

It was with a sample-barcoded 5' primer and a J-beta primer mix that a second PCR of about 6 to 12 cycles was run. TCRdb itself ran the 5' RACE reads through MiXCR, one entry per CDR3 protein. The sample has 1.5 million to 2 million distinct CDR3 sequences, 28% seen once; the top ten hold about 8%. Study-wide results and limits: Samples with more naive T cells showed higher observed beta diversity.

Healthy Russian Caucasian donors spanned ages about 6 to 100 years. The chain uses TRBV28 and TRBJ2-5; 10 bases fit TRBD1. The receptor comes from a woman in her 30s in good health. Sequenced: blood. Written as DNA, the CDR3 is TGTGCCAGCAGTCCCGGGACAGGGGTGTACCAAGAGACCCAGTACTTC. This gives the protein CASSPGTGVYQETQYF.